These T cell receptor beta chains were read from a single sample in a study of shared clonotypes between healthy human individuals. The data were produced by immunoSEQ multiplex PCR, yet TCRdb's version contains in-frame clones alone and is incomplete. The top ten clones hold 0.45% of a sample with approximately 1.4 million clones, 98% of them seen once. Material: naive CD4+ T cells sorted from blood. These receptors came from a man aged 25 to 45 in good health. The CDR3 runs from the conserved cysteine through the conserved F or W.

TRBV7-8	TRBJ2-5	CASSLPRGTSGKETQYF
TRBV6-1	TRBJ1-2	CASSGWQGDYGYTF
TRBV7-9	TRBJ2-1	CASSLGQEDGEQFF
TRBV5-5	TRBJ2-1	CASSLWGATDNEQFF
TRBV5-4	TRBJ1-4	CASSPSGSTNEKLFF
TRBV10-1	TRBJ2-3	CASSATSTDTQYF
TRBV6-1	TRBJ1-4	CASSETTRGNEKLFF
TRBV2	TRBJ1-4	CASQQGVGEKLFF
TRBV2	TRBJ2-7	CASATVYEQYF
TRBV20-1	TRBJ1-2	CSAIDSYGYTF
TRBV5-1	TRBJ2-1	CASSWGTGLLYNEQFF
TRBV2	TRBJ1-4	CASSDGTFNEKLFF
TRBV18	TRBJ2-5	CASSPLAGGSETQYF
TRBV30	TRBJ2-7	CAWSVVGALSYEQYF
TRBV5-1	TRBJ2-2	CASSPPGLAGTGELFF
TRBV27	TRBJ1-3	CASRPGTGGGNTIYF
TRBV29-1	TRBJ2-7	CSVETDPYEQYF
TRBV2	TRBJ2-7	CASSERDRGQYF
TRBV4-3	TRBJ2-7	CASSQDPEAPGGEQYF
TRBV7-2	TRBJ2-1	CASSLAGLAASSYNEQFF
TRBV5-5	TRBJ1-2	CASSLGRSWNLLSYGYTF
TRBV11-2	TRBJ1-2	CASSLFSGSAGPSYGYTF
TRBV5-4	TRBJ2-1	CASSLDTGGRGDEQFF
TRBV2	TRBJ1-2	CASSHGTPYGYTF
TRBV4-1	TRBJ2-3	CASSQASRGSTDTQYF
TRBV25-1	TRBJ2-5	CASSPGRSQETQYF
TRBV5-1	TRBJ2-7	CASSLETGHSYEQYF
TRBV10-1	TRBJ2-1	CATSGPASGSITSYNEQFF
TRBV14	TRBJ2-1	CASSQDLHNEQFF
TRBV4-2	TRBJ2-1	CASSQVPRASYNEQFF
TRBV7-9	TRBJ2-2	CASSLEPGGGELFF
TRBV6-1	TRBJ1-2	CASSEALVPYYGYTF
TRBV9	TRBJ2-5	CASSVPDVGETQYF
TRBV14	TRBJ2-1	CASSQQGASGMNEQFF
TRBV4-1	TRBJ2-5	CASSQRTGVPETQYF
TRBV9	TRBJ2-3	CASSVELAGFTDTQYF
TRBV18	TRBJ1-1	CASSPPFEGTTEAFF
TRBV12-5	TRBJ2-5	CASGLVPTGGSEETQYF
TRBV27	TRBJ2-5	CASSFGGPETQYF
TRBV2	TRBJ2-1	CASSEATWGRANEQFF
TRBV6-1	TRBJ2-7	CASSERSGGGIEQYF
TRBV7-9	TRBJ2-7	CASSFSGIYEQYF
TRBV18	TRBJ1-1	CASSPLSDTEAFF
TRBV5-1	TRBJ2-1	CASHWHWGRADYDEQFF
TRBV6-5	TRBJ1-1	CASRELSLNTEAFF
TRBV5-1	TRBJ1-1	CASSLVVGVAEAFF
TRBV9	TRBJ2-1	CASTPRGSGYNEQFF
TRBV11-1	TRBJ2-4	CASSLARSGQAKNIQYF
TRBV7-9	TRBJ2-7	CASSLVGDRDLYEQYF
TRBV5-6	TRBJ1-2	CASSYTPGRGTVGYTF
TRBV21-1	TRBJ2-1	CASSRTGRREGYNEQFF
TRBV18	TRBJ1-1	CASSPSTGMAEAFF